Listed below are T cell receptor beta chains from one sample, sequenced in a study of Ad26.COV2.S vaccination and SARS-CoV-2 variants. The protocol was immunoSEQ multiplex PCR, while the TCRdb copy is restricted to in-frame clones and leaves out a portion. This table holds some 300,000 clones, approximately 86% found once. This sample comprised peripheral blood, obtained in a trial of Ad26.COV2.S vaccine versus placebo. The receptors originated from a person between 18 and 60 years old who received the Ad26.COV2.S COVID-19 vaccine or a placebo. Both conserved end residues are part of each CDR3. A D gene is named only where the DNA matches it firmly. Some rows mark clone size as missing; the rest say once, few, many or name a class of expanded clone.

CDR3 DNA: TGCGCCAGCAGCTTTGCGGCAGGGAGTCTGGGTAATTCACCCCTCCACTTT
CDR3 protein: CASSFAAGSLGNSPLHF
J gene: TRBJ1-6
clone size: NA
V gene: TRBV5-1
D gene: NA

CDR3 DNA: TGTGCCTGGAGGGGACAGGCCCAAGAGACCCAGTACTTC
CDR3 protein: CAWRGQAQETQYF
J gene: TRBJ2-5
clone size: NA
V gene: TRBV30
D gene: TRBD1

CDR3 DNA: TGTGCCAGCAGCCTCCCACGAAACACTGAAGCTTTCTTT
CDR3 protein: CASSLPRNTEAFF
J gene: TRBJ1-1
clone size: NA
V gene: TRBV5-4
D gene: NA

CDR3 DNA: TGTGCCAGCAGTTACGCGGGACAAAACCAAGCTTTCTTT
CDR3 protein: CASSYAGQNQAFF
J gene: TRBJ1-1
clone size: NA
V gene: TRBV6-2/TRBV6-3
D gene: NA

CDR3 DNA: TGTGCCAGCAGCCAGCGGGACTTCTACCCAAATGAAAAACTGTTTTTT
CDR3 protein: CASSQRDFYPNEKLFF
J gene: TRBJ1-4
clone size: NA
V gene: TRBV5-8
D gene: NA

CDR3 DNA: TGTGCCACCAGCAGAGATTTCGATAATCAGCCCCAGCATTTT
CDR3 protein: CATSRDFDNQPQHF
J gene: TRBJ1-5
clone size: NA
V gene: TRBV15
D gene: NA

CDR3 DNA: TGTGCCAGCAGCCTTACCGATTACTATGGCTACACCTTC
CDR3 protein: CASSLTDYYGYTF
J gene: TRBJ1-2
clone size: NA
V gene: TRBV3-1/TRBV3-2
D gene: NA

CDR3 DNA: TGTGCCAGCAGCCAAGATGGGGGCGGGGGGTGGACAGATACGCAGTATTTT
CDR3 protein: CASSQDGGGGWTDTQYF
J gene: TRBJ2-3
clone size: NA
V gene: TRBV4-2
D gene: TRBD2

CDR3 DNA: TGTGCCAGCAGTGACTTCCTAGCGGGCAGCTCCTACAATGAGCAGTTCTTC
CDR3 protein: CASSDFLAGSSYNEQFF
J gene: TRBJ2-1
clone size: NA
V gene: TRBV6-2/TRBV6-3
D gene: TRBD2

CDR3 DNA: TGTGCCAGCAGTCAAGGATGGAGGGCCGGCACAGATACGCAGTATTTT
CDR3 protein: CASSQGWRAGTDTQYF
J gene: TRBJ2-3
clone size: few
V gene: TRBV7-3
D gene: NA

CDR3 DNA: TGTGCCAGCAGTTCGGGGAGGGGGAACACTGAAGCTTTCTTT
CDR3 protein: CASSSGRGNTEAFF
J gene: TRBJ1-1
clone size: once
V gene: TRBV28
D gene: NA

CDR3 DNA: TGTGCCAGCAGTTTCCTGACAGGGAACACTGAAGCTTTCTTT
CDR3 protein: CASSFLTGNTEAFF
J gene: TRBJ1-1
clone size: NA
V gene: TRBV6-5
D gene: NA

CDR3 DNA: TGTGCCAGCAGCTTAATGCACGGCAGGCAAGAGACCCAGTACTTC
CDR3 protein: CASSLMHGRQETQYF
J gene: TRBJ2-5
clone size: NA
V gene: TRBV7-2
D gene: NA

CDR3 DNA: TGTGCCAGCAGCCAAGACGGGGGGCCAGATACGCAGTATTTT
CDR3 protein: CASSQDGGPDTQYF
J gene: TRBJ2-3
clone size: once
V gene: TRBV4-2
D gene: NA

CDR3 DNA: TGCGCCAGCAGCTTGGCCGGGGTCAGGGGCACTGAAGCTTTCTTT
CDR3 protein: CASSLAGVRGTEAFF
J gene: TRBJ1-1
clone size: NA
V gene: TRBV5-1
D gene: NA

CDR3 DNA: TGTGCCATCAGTGTGAGGGGCTTGGGGGACACTGAAGCTTTCTTT
CDR3 protein: CAISVRGLGDTEAFF
J gene: TRBJ1-1
clone size: few
V gene: TRBV10-3
D gene: NA

CDR3 DNA: TGTGCCAGCAGCCAAAATTCCGGACAGGGGAGCGGCTACACCTTC
CDR3 protein: CASSQNSGQGSGYTF
J gene: TRBJ1-2
clone size: NA
V gene: TRBV3-1/TRBV3-2
D gene: TRBD1